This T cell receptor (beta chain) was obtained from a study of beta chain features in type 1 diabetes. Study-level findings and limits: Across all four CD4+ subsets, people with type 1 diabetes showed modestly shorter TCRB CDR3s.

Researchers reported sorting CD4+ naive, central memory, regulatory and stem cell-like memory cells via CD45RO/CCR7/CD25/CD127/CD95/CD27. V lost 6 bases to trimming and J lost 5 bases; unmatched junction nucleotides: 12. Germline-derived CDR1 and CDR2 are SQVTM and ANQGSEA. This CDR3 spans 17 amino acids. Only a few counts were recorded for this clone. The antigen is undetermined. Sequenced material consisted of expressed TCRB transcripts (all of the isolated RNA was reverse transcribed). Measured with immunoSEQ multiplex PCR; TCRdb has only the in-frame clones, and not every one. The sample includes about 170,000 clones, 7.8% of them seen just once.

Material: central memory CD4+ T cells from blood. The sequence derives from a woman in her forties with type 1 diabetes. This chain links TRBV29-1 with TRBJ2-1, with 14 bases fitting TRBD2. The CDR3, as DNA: TGCAGCGTCGTCCCGGGGACTAGCGGGGGAGTTCACAATGAGCAGTTCTTC. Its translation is CSVVPGTSGGVHNEQFF.